This TCR beta chain was captured in a study of cytomegalovirus exposure and HLA in healthy donors. PCR used 60 Vbeta primers and 13 Jbeta primers. Assay: immunoSEQ multiplex PCR; the TCRdb copy retains only in-frame clones and omits some. The sample table includes approximately 50,000 clones. The V end was cut by 2 bases, the J end by 2 bases, with 9 bases between. Germline V gene data show CDR1 as WNHNN and CDR2 as SYGVQD (reference sequence). CDR3 length equals 15 residues. Study-wide results and caveats: The authors later found TCR association rates varying by HLA locus, with DRB1 most and HLA-C fewest. Highly shared variants forming one cluster were likely a sequencing artifact. An ancestry cluster, one associated with Asian ancestry, reportedly showed fewer N-insertions than the 666-donor mean in a later analysis.

As concerns this clone: What it binds is unknown.

The sequencing sample was made of PBMCs. The chain has TRBV10-1 and TRBJ2-2; D remains ambiguous. This receptor was taken from a female donor in good health and CMV-seronegative. In nucleotides, the CDR3 is TGCGCCAGCAGTGAGGGGCCAGCAAACACCGGGGAGCTGTTTTTT. Protein sequence: CASSEGPANTGELFF.